This TCR beta chain was sequenced during a study of blood T cell repertoires in COVID-19. Study at large: The origin of the acute and convalescent COVID-19 samples was the United States, Italy and Spain. From T cells, B-cell-depleted T cells, or PBMCs came the material, which was cDNA or gDNA.

Original processing methods: Estimated nucleated cell counts came from reference gene primer amplification. TCRdb's table, derived via immunoSEQ multiplex PCR, lists solely in-frame clones and lacks some. That table is the source of V, J and clone size, and D and trimming were worked out from the DNA. The sample lists over 250,000 clones, 80% to 90% seen once, with 9.5% to 11% in the top ten. V lost 3 bases and J 6 bases, leaving 14 bases between the germline ends. Per germline, CDR1 SQVTM and CDR2 ANQGSEA. CDR3 size: 13 residues. This rearrangement joins TRBV29-1 to TRBJ1-1, with D perhaps matching TRBD1 (6 bases). The source of this sequence is a woman in her 70s with acute or convalescent COVID-19. Material for sequencing was peripheral blood. CDR3 residues: CSVDPGTLPEAFF. Here the CDR3 DNA reads TGCAGCGTTGACCCTGGGACATTGCCTGAAGCTTTCTTT.